The 19 T cell receptor beta chains below all came from one sample that was sequenced in a study of blood T cells in healthy people across ages. Through a sample-barcoded 5' primer and a J-beta primer mix, a second PCR was run for roughly 7 to 11 cycles. TCRdb reprocessed the 5' RACE reads via MiXCR and lists one record per CDR3 protein. This table has 1.5 million to 2 million distinct CDR3 sequences, roughly 52% appearing once. Sequenced sample: blood. All receptors come from a woman in her 40s in good health.

J is TRBJ2-1 and V is TRBV29-1; perhaps TRBD2 as D (6 bases). CDR1 and CDR2 (germline): SQVTM, ANQGSEA. V was pared by 1 base and J by 4 bases, with 14 bases between. This CDR3 spans 15 amino acids. The CDR3 sequence: CSVEGAGGVYNEQFF. Written as DNA, the CDR3 is TGCAGCGTTGAAGGCGCTGGCGGGGTTTACAATGAGCAGTTCTTC.

The J gene is TRBJ2-1, the V gene TRBV12-3 or TRBV12-4; 7 bases fit TRBD1. The CDR3 runs to 11 residues. V was pared by 7 bases and J by 10 bases, with 4 bases of the junction left unmatched. For the CDR3, the DNA is TGTGCCAGCACCGGGACAGAGGAGCAGTTCTTC. It yields the protein CASTGTEEQFF.

This chain links TRBV5-1 with TRBJ2-1; maybe TRBD2 (6 bases). The V and J ends lost 0 bases and 2 bases respectively, with 18 bases between them. The CDR3 runs to 18 residues. Per germline, CDR1 SGHRS and CDR2 YFSETQ. The CDR3 bases are TGCGCCAGCAGCTTGGTAGTCCTCGGGGGTCACCCCTACAATGAGCAGTTCTTC. This sequence encodes CASSLVVLGGHPYNEQFF.

The V call is TRBV27, the J call TRBJ2-3, with 11 bases matching TRBD2. The CDR3 is made up of 16 amino acids. Per germline, CDR1 MNHEY and CDR2 SMNVEV (reference sequence). V lost 4 bases, J lost 5 bases, and 8 bases stayed unmatched. The CDR3 region has the DNA TGTGCCAGCAGTTCCCCCCTAGCGGGGGGCATAGATACGCAGTATTTT. Residues: CASSSPLAGGIDTQYF.

This clonotype has more than one count but fewer than ten. V and J are TRBV4-1 and TRBJ2-4, with 8 bases identical to TRBD2. The V and J ends lost 3 bases and 5 bases, in that order; junction bases with no gene match: 9. CDR1 MGHRA and CDR2 YSYEKL come from the germline V gene. The CDR3 has 16 amino acids. CDR3 amino acids: CASSHHFGGAENIQYF. Here the CDR3 DNA reads TGCGCCAGCAGCCACCATTTCGGGGGGGCCGAAAACATTCAGTACTTC.

V and J are TRBV20-1 and TRBJ1-2, with 8 bases matching TRBD1. Germline-derived CDR1 and CDR2 are DFQATT and SNEGSKA (reference sequence). V trimming: 0 bases; J trimming: 8 bases; junction bases outside the gene matches: 11. CDR3 length equals 15 residues. The CDR3 is CSAREGHRGIRGYTF. CDR3 sequence (DNA): TGCAGTGCTAGAGAGGGGCACAGGGGGATCAGGGGCTACACCTTC.

V usage is TRBV6-2 or TRBV6-3 and J usage is TRBJ2-7; 7 positions agree with TRBD1. J lost 3 bases, V lost 2 bases, and 4 bases had no gene match. The germline V gene encodes CDR1 MNHEY and CDR2 SVGEGT. This CDR3 has 14 amino acids. In nucleotides, the CDR3 is TGTGCCAGCAGTTACGACAGGGCTCGCTACGAGCAGTACTTC. Residues: CASSYDRARYEQYF.

Concerning this clonotype itself: A much more abundant neighbour one base away suggests this may be a read error. The chain joins TRBV12-3 or TRBV12-4 to TRBJ2-4; D is possibly TRBD1 (6 bases). The CDR3 extends over 15 amino acids. V dropped 5 bases and J dropped 6 bases, with 17 bases sitting between them. The CDR3 DNA sequence: TGTGCCAGCAGTATCACAGGGTACGGCACAAACATTCAGTACTTC. Its protein is CASSITGYGTNIQYF.

This clonotype occurred a few times. This chain connects TRBV4-1 to TRBJ2-3; D tentatively reads TRBD1 or TRBD2 (5 bases each). V was trimmed by 2 bases and J by 1 base, leaving 16 bases between them. The germline gives CDR1 MGHRA, CDR2 YSYEKL. The CDR3 has 17 amino acids. The CDR3 DNA reads as TGCGCCAGCAGCCAATTATTTCCGGGGCCACGCACAGATACGCAGTATTTT. Encoded protein: CASSQLFPGPRTDTQYF.

The chain uses TRBV27 and TRBJ1-2; 9 bases are a match to TRBD1. The CDR3 covers 13 residues. Germline CDR1 is MNHEY and CDR2 is SMNVEV (reference sequence). Trimming at V came to 7 bases and at J to 6 bases, leaving 6 bases not matched to a gene. The CDR3 is CASTGQGLDGYTF. CDR3 nucleotides: TGTGCCAGCACTGGACAGGGGTTGGATGGCTACACCTTC.

In its sample, this clonotype was seen a few times. The chain combines TRBV20-1 with TRBJ1-6, with a weak D call TRBD1 (6 bases). Trimming cost V 2 bases and J 2 bases, with 10 bases left between them. This CDR3 is built from 15 residues. From germline, CDR1 is DFQATT and CDR2 SNEGSKA (reference sequence). The CDR3: CSARRGAAYNSPLHF. For the CDR3, the DNA is TGCAGTGCTAGACGGGGGGCGGCCTATAATTCACCCCTCCACTTT.

The rearrangement uses TRBV3-1 and TRBJ2-5, with 7 bases fitting TRBD2. The CDR3 sequence is 15 residues long. Germline assignment: CDR1 LGHDT and CDR2 YNNKEL (reference sequence). Losses at the gene ends were 3 bases for V and 4 bases for J; bases not matched to a gene: 8. DNA of the CDR3: TGTGCCAGCAGCCAGCGCACGGGGGGACCAGAGACCCAGTACTTC. Translation: CASSQRTGGPETQYF.

The CDR3 spells CASSIAGGPLETQYF. DNA for the CDR3: TGTGCCAGTAGTATAGCGGGGGGGCCTTTGGAGACCCAGTACTTC. The chain is built from TRBV19 and TRBJ2-7, with 8 bases aligning to TRBD2. The end of the DNA fits TRBJ2-5 better, so the J call may be wrong. The CDR3 runs to 15 residues. Per germline, CDR1 LNHDA and CDR2 SQIVND (reference sequence).

V usage is TRBV6-2 or TRBV6-3 and J usage is TRBJ2-1; no clear D gene. Germline V gene data show CDR1 as MNHEY and CDR2 as SVGEGT. With 11 bases removed from V and 1 base from J, the gap between germline ends came to 15 bases. There are 14 residues in the CDR3. CDR3 DNA: TGTGCCGCCTCGGTCGGGCGATCCTACAATGAGCAGTTCTTC. Translating it yields CAASVGRSYNEQFF.

The genes are TRBV7-3 and TRBJ2-1; D gene uncertain. Deletions cut 2 bases from V and 9 bases from J, with 11 bases between. This CDR3 region has 13 residues. Germline lookup yields CDR1 SGHTA and CDR2 FQGTGA. Here the CDR3 reads CASSLGTTTEQFF. CDR3 nucleotides: TGTGCCAGCAGCTTAGGAACAACGACTGAGCAGTTCTTC.

CDR3 sequence reads: CSAPRDWDYEQYF. The DNA for the CDR3 is TGCAGTGCTCCACGGGACTGGGACTACGAGCAGTACTTC. The chain joins TRBV20-1 to TRBJ2-7; TRBD2 is a possible D gene (6 bases). Germline V gene lookup returns CDR1 DFQATT and CDR2 SNEGSKA (reference sequence). The CDR3 contains 13 residues. The V and J ends lost 5 bases and 3 bases respectively, with 14 bases between them.

This clonotype was recorded only once. The rearrangement uses TRBV14 and TRBJ2-1, with no clear D. Near its end, the DNA agrees better with TRBJ2-7, so the J call may be wrong. The germline V gene has CDR1 SGHDN and CDR2 FVKESK. The CDR3 is made up of 16 amino acids. The CDR3 region is CASSQDPGQVYNEQYF. The CDR3 coding sequence is TGTGCCAGCAGCCAAGATCCGGGCCAGGTGTACAATGAGCAGTACTTC.

This chain uses TRBV5-1 with TRBJ2-3; tentative D call: TRBD2 (5 bases). There are 14 residues in the CDR3. Germline V gene sequence: CDR1 SGHRS, CDR2 YFSETQ. With 9 bases removed from V and 2 bases from J, the gap between germline ends came to 16 bases. CDR3 region: CATALAWATDTQYF. CDR3 bases: TGCGCCACCGCGCTAGCCTGGGCCACAGATACGCAGTATTTT. Variable domain in full (rest from reference TRBV5-1 and TRBJ2-3): KAGVTQTPRYLIKTRGQQVTLSCSPISGHRSVSWYQQTPGQGLQFLFEYFSETQRNKGNFPGRFSGRQFSNSRSEMNVSTLELGDSALYLCATALAWATDTQYFGPGTRLTVL.

This clonotype occurred many times. The V call is TRBV29-1, the J call TRBJ1-2; D is uncertain. The CDR3 spans 11 residues. Trimming removed 5 bases at V and 2 bases at J, with 6 bases between. Per germline, CDR1 SQVTM and CDR2 ANQGSEA. The DNA for the CDR3 is TGCAGCGTTACGGGAAACTATGGCTACACCTTC. This sequence encodes CSVTGNYGYTF.